Shown below are 24 T cell receptor beta chains from a single sample sequenced in a study of blood T cell repertoires in COVID-19. Only in-frame clones appear in the TCRdb table, and some are missing; sequencing was by immunoSEQ multiplex PCR. Of around 260,000 clones listed, 70% to 90% are singletons. The specimen sequenced was peripheral blood. All receptors come from a woman aged 50 to 60 with acute or convalescent COVID-19.

The V call is TRBV24-1, the J call TRBJ2-5; 9 bases map to TRBD1. CDR3 size: 14 residues. Trimming cost V 5 bases and J 5 bases; bases outside gene matches: 5. Germline V CDR1 and CDR2: KGHDR, SFDVKD. In DNA form, the CDR3 reads TGTGCCACCAGTGCGGGGACAGGGTGGGAGACCCAGTACTTC. It codes for CATSAGTGWETQYF.

The chain is built from TRBV24-1 and TRBJ2-3; TRBD1 agrees at 8 bases. Germline lookup yields CDR1 KGHDR and CDR2 SFDVKD. The CDR3 covers 17 residues. Losses at the gene ends were 3 bases for V and 4 bases for J; bases not matched to a gene: 11. The CDR3 protein is CATSDVQGAGSADTQYF. The CDR3 nucleotides are TGTGCCACCAGTGATGTCCAGGGGGCAGGGTCCGCAGATACGCAGTATTTT.

DNA for the CDR3: TGTGCCAGCAGTCCCGCTTGGGGCCAACTCGCAGGTGAAGAGACCCAGTACTTC. Protein product: CASSPAWGQLAGEETQYF. This chain connects TRBV28 to TRBJ2-5; TRBD1 is a possible D gene (5 bases). The V gene's germline CDR1 is MDHEN and CDR2 SYDVKM. V lost 5 bases and J lost 3, with 25 bases in between. The length of the CDR3 is 18 residues.

This clone occurred once. The V call is TRBV6-6, the J call TRBJ1-1; D gene unclear. CDR1 MNHNY and CDR2 SVGAGI come from the germline V gene (reference sequence). This CDR3 has 13 amino acids. V lost 4 bases, J lost 0 bases, and 6 bases lay in between. For the CDR3, the DNA is TGTGCCAGCAGTTTCACTTTGAACACTGAAGCTTTCTTT. Encoded protein: CASSFTLNTEAFF.

This sequence joins TRBV7-2 and TRBJ1-5; D is unclear. Trimming took off 2 bases at V and 4 bases at J, with 6 bases between the two ends. The CDR3 spans 13 residues. Germline lookup yields CDR1 SGHTA and CDR2 FQGNSA. CDR3: CASSLSVNQPQHF. The CDR3 DNA reads TGTGCCAGCAGCTTATCGGTTAATCAGCCCCAGCATTTT.

The rearrangement uses TRBV7-3 and TRBJ2-7, with 9 bases aligning to TRBD1. The CDR3 has 15 residues. The V segment lost 5 bases and the J segment 1 base; nucleotides outside the gene matches: 6. In germline, CDR1 is SGHTA, CDR2 FQGTGA. CDR3 coding DNA: TGTGCCAGCAGCACCGCCGGGACAGGGTCCTACGAGCAGTACTTC. Translating gives CASSTAGTGSYEQYF.

The V gene is TRBV20-1, the J gene TRBJ2-1; TRBD2 agrees at 11 bases. CDR3 length equals 16 residues. V dropped 3 bases and J dropped 11; count of bases not matched to a gene: 15. The germline CDR1 and CDR2 sequences are DFQATT and SNEGSKA (reference sequence). CDR3 DNA sequence: TGCAGTGCTAGTCGACTAGCGGGAAAGGAGGCTCTAAAGCAGTTCTTC. Its translation is CSASRLAGKEALKQFF.

This clone was detected only once. The chain combines TRBV7-2 with TRBJ2-5; 10 bases align to TRBD1. With V trimmed by 4 bases and J by 7 bases, 18 bases remained unmatched. The V gene's germline CDR1 is SGHTA and CDR2 FQGNSA. The CDR3 length is 18 residues. CDR3 nucleotide sequence: TGTGCCAGCAGCTCCTTAGGGCCTAGACAGGGGGCTAGGGGGACCCAGTACTTC. Its translation: CASSSLGPRQGARGTQYF. The entire variable domain, with the rest obtained from reference TRBV7-2 and TRBJ2-5, is as follows: GAGVSQSPSNKVTEKGKDVELRCDPISGHTALYWYRQSLGQGLEFLIYFQGNSAPDKSGLPSDRFSAERTGGSVSTLTIQRTQQEDSAVYLCASSSLGPRQGARGTQYFGPGTRLLVL.

In regard to this clone: This specimen includes other DNA sequences encoding the same CDR3. The genes are TRBV5-4 and TRBJ1-1; 8 nucleotides align to TRBD1. Germline V lookup: CDR1 SGHNT, CDR2 YYREEE (reference sequence). The junction had 2 bases not matched to a gene; V was cut back by 2 bases and J by 2 bases. The CDR3 length is 14 residues. The chain's CDR3 is CASSLDRGNTEAFF. CDR3 nucleotide sequence: TGTGCCAGCAGCTTAGACAGGGGAAACACTGAAGCTTTCTTT.

The V and J genes are TRBV19 and TRBJ1-2; tentatively, D is TRBD1 (5 bases). The CDR3 is 13 residues long. Trimming stripped 1 base from V and 4 bases from J, with 7 bases between. Germline V gene lookup returns CDR1 LNHDA and CDR2 SQIVND (reference sequence). CDR3 in amino acids: CASSIGQSYGYTF. For the CDR3, the DNA is TGTGCCAGTAGTATAGGACAGTCCTATGGCTACACCTTC.

The genes are TRBV6-5 and TRBJ1-4; D is perhaps TRBD1 (5 bases). V was trimmed by 2 bases and J by 8 bases, leaving 12 bases between them. CDR1 and CDR2 (germline): MNHEY, SVGAGI. This CDR3 is 14 amino acids long. This chain's CDR3 is CASSYTRVSEKLFF. The DNA for the CDR3 is TGTGCCAGCAGTTACACCAGGGTTTCGGAAAAACTGTTTTTT.

Worth noting for this clone: A read error is the likely source, as a far larger clone sits one nucleotide away. The chain carries TRBV13 and TRBJ2-7, with TRBD1 matching over 9 bases. Germline V gene sequence: CDR1 PRHDT, CDR2 FYEKMQ (reference sequence). The CDR3 runs to 13 residues. The V segment lost 3 bases and the J segment 3 bases; nucleotides outside the gene matches: 0. The CDR3 reads CASSLGQGYEQYF. The CDR3 coding sequence is TGTGCCAGCAGCTTGGGACAGGGCTACGAGCAGTACTTC.

The V and J genes are TRBV18 and TRBJ2-5; D is possibly TRBD2 (5 bases). The CDR3 runs 15 residues. The germline V gene encodes CDR1 KGHSH and CDR2 LQKENI. V was clipped by 0 bases and J by 0 bases, with 8 bases between them. The DNA for the CDR3 is TGTGCCAGCTCACCACCGCCGGGGTACCAAGAGACCCAGTACTTC. Translating gives CASSPPPGYQETQYF.

The J gene is TRBJ1-3, the V gene TRBV28; no clear D gene. The CDR3 loop spans 14 amino acids. From germline, CDR1 is MDHEN and CDR2 SYDVKM. V was pared by 9 bases and J by 0 bases, with 12 bases between. CDR3 residues: CASTRVGSGNTIYF. The CDR3 nucleotides are TGTGCCAGTACGAGGGTAGGCTCTGGAAACACCATATATTTT.

J is TRBJ2-2 and V is TRBV5-1; 7 nucleotides agree with TRBD1. CDR1 is SGHRS and CDR2 is YFSETQ in the germline V gene. V shed 2 bases, J shed 1 base, and the junction held 5 bases outside the gene matches. The CDR3 is made up of 16 amino acids. This CDR3 is CASSFGTAMNTGELFF. As DNA, the CDR3 is TGCGCCAGCAGCTTTGGGACAGCCATGAACACCGGGGAGCTGTTTTTT.

This chain links TRBV7-2 with TRBJ1-2; TRBD1 matches at 8 bases. CDR1 and CDR2 from the germline V gene are SGHTA and FQGNSA. This CDR3 spans 15 amino acids. The V segment lost 2 bases and the J segment 7 bases; nucleotides outside the gene matches: 9. The DNA for the CDR3 is TGTGCCAGCAGCTTACCGGGACAGGATGCATTTGGCTACACCTTC. Its translation: CASSLPGQDAFGYTF.

V usage is TRBV5-5 and J usage is TRBJ1-2; 9 bases fit TRBD1. The germline V gene has CDR1 SGHKS and CDR2 YYEKEE (reference sequence). The CDR3 sequence is 14 residues long. V lost 3 bases, J lost 6 bases, and 6 bases stayed unmatched. CDR3 nucleotides: TGTGCCAGCAGCTCCCCCGGGACAGGGCATGGCTACACCTTC. This sequence encodes CASSSPGTGHGYTF.

This rearrangement joins TRBV30 to TRBJ2-7; possibly TRBD2 for D (5 bases). Germline V gene sequence: CDR1 GTSNPN, CDR2 SVGIG (reference sequence). The CDR3 has 17 residues. V was shortened by 1 base and J by 1 base, with 20 bases between the two germline ends. CDR3 nucleotide sequence: TGTGCCTGGAGTGGGCGTGTGGGTCTGCGGGTTTCCTACGAGCAGTACTTC. It encodes CAWSGRVGLRVSYEQYF.

The V and J genes are TRBV7-8 and TRBJ1-3, with D perhaps TRBD1 (5 bases). The CDR3 length is 16 residues. V gave up 3 bases and J gave up 2 bases, with 14 bases separating them. CDR1 and CDR2 (germline): SGHVS, FQNEAQ. CDR3 nucleotide sequence: TGTGCCAGCAGCTTGCAACCTGACAGCACTGGAAACACCATATATTTT. It codes for CASSLQPDSTGNTIYF.

The chain couples TRBV28 to TRBJ1-5; 11 bases map to TRBD1. V dropped 6 bases and J dropped 2; count of bases not matched to a gene: 3. Germline V gives CDR1 MDHEN, CDR2 SYDVKM. The CDR3 covers 15 residues. CDR3 bases: TGTGCCAGCAGCTTGGGACAGGGGGGCAATCAGCCCCAGCATTTT. It encodes CASSLGQGGNQPQHF.

This clone has a single count. The genes are TRBV20-1 and TRBJ1-1; D unclear. Germline CDR1 and CDR2: DFQATT and SNEGSKA (reference sequence). This CDR3 comprises 11 residues. Trimming shortened V by 3 bases and J by 3 bases, and 5 bases separated the two germline ends. The CDR3 region has the DNA TGCAGTGCTAGGAGGGACACTGAAGCTTTCTTT. Its translation: CSARRDTEAFF.

The rearrangement links TRBV6-5 to TRBJ2-1, with a weak D call TRBD2 (6 bases). There are 15 residues in the CDR3. Germline CDR1 is MNHEY and CDR2 is SVGAGI. V dropped 6 bases and J dropped 5 bases, with 17 bases sitting between them. CDR3 sequence: CASSPAVAVNNEQFF. The CDR3 coding sequence is TGTGCCAGCAGCCCCGCGGTAGCGGTAAACAATGAGCAGTTCTTC.

The chain couples TRBV24-1 to TRBJ1-5; D unresolved. CDR1 is KGHDR and CDR2 is SFDVKD in the germline V gene. Trimming took off 6 bases at V and 9 bases at J, with 11 bases between the two ends. CDR3 length: 12 residues. CDR3 in DNA: TGTGCCACCAGTTTCGGGATCGGGCCCCAGCATTTT. It translates to CATSFGIGPQHF.

This CDR3 is CASSTTGATNEKLFF. Written as DNA, the CDR3 is TGTGCCAGCAGTACAACAGGCGCAACTAATGAAAAACTGTTTTTT. The chain couples TRBV28 to TRBJ1-4, with a possible D match to TRBD1 (5 bases). Germline V lookup: CDR1 MDHEN, CDR2 SYDVKM. CDR3 length equals 15 residues. V lost 5 bases and J lost 0, with 10 bases in between.